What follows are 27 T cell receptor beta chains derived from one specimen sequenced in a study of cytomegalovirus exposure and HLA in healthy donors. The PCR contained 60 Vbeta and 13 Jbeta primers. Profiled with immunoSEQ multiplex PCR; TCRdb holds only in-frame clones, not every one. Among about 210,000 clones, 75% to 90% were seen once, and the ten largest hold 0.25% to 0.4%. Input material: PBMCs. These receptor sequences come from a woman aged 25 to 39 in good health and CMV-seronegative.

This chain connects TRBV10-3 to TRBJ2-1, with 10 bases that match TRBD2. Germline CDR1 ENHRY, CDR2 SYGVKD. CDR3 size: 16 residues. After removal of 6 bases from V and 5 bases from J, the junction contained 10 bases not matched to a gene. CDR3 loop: CAIRSTIAGGNNEQFF. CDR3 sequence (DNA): TGTGCCATCAGGTCCACGATAGCGGGAGGCAACAATGAGCAGTTCTTC.

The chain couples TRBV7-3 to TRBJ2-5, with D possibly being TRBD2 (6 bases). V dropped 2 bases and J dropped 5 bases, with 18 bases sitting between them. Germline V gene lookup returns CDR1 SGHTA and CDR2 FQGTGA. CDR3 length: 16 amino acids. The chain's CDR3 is CASSLLGGTNLETQYF. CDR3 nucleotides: TGTGCCAGCAGCTTACTTGGAGGGACCAATTTGGAGACCCAGTACTTC.

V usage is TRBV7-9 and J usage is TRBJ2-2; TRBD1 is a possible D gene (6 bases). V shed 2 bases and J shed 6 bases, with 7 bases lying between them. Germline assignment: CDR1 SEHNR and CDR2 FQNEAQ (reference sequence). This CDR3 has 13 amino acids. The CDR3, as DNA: TGTGCCAGCAGCTTACCAGGGGCCGGGGAGCTGTTTTTT. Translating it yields CASSLPGAGELFF.

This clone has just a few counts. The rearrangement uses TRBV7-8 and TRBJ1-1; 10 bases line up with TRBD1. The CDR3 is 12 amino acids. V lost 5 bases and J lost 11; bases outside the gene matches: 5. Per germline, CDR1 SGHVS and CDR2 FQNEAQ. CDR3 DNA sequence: TGTGCCAGCAGCCCGGGGACAGGGGTGGCTTTCTTT. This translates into CASSPGTGVAFF.

This chain's CDR3 is CASSQERLAGGNEQYF. In DNA form, the CDR3 reads TGCGCCAGCAGCCAAGAAAGACTAGCGGGAGGAAACGAGCAGTACTTC. The V gene is TRBV4-1, the J gene TRBJ2-7; 13 nucleotides line up with TRBD2. The CDR3 extends over 16 amino acids. Looked up from germline, CDR1 is MGHRA and CDR2 is YSYEKL. Trimming took 0 bases from V and 5 from J; bases not matched to a gene: 4.

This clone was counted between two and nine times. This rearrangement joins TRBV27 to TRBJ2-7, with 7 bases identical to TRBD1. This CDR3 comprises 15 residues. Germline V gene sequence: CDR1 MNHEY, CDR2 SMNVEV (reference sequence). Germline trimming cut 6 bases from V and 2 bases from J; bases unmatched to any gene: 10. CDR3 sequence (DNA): TGTGCCAGCAGGAATTATGGGACAGCTACCTACGAGCAGTACTTC. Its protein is CASRNYGTATYEQYF.

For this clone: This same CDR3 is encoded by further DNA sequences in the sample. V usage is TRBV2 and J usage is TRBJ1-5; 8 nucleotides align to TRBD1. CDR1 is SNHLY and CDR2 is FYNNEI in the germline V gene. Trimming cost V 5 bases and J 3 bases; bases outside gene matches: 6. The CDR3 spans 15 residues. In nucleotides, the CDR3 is TGTGCCAGCAGTTGGACAGGGTTGCCCAATCAGCCCCAGCATTTT. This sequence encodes CASSWTGLPNQPQHF.

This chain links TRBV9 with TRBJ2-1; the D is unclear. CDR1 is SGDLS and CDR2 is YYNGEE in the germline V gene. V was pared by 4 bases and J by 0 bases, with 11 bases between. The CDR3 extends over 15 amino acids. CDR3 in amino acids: CASSPLYSSYNEQFF. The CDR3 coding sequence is TGTGCCAGCAGCCCATTATACAGCTCCTACAATGAGCAGTTCTTC.

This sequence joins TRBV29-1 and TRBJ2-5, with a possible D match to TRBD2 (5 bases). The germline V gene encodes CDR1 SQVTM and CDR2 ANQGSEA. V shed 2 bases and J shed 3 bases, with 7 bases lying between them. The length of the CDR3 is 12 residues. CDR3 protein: CSVEWREETQYF. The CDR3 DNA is TGCAGCGTTGAATGGCGGGAAGAGACCCAGTACTTC.

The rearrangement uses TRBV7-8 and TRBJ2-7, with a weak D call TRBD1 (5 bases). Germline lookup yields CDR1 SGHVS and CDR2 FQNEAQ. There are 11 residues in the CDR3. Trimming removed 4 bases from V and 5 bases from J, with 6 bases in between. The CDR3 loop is CASSWGDEQYF. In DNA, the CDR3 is TGTGCCAGCAGCTGGGGCGACGAGCAGTACTTC.

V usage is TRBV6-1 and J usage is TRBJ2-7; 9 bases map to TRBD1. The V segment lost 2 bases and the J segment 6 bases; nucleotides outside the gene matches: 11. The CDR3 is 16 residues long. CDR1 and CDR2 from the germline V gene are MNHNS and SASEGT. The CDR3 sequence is CASSEYSGQTGGEQYF. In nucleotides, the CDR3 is TGTGCCAGCAGTGAATATTCTGGGCAGACAGGGGGCGAGCAGTACTTC.

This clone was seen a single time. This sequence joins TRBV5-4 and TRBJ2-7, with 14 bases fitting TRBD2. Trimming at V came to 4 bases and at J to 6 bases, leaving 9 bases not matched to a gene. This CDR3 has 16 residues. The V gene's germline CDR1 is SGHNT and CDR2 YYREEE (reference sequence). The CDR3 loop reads CASSPKTSGRVSEQYF. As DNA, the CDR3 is TGTGCCAGCAGCCCGAAGACTAGCGGGAGGGTAAGCGAGCAGTACTTC.

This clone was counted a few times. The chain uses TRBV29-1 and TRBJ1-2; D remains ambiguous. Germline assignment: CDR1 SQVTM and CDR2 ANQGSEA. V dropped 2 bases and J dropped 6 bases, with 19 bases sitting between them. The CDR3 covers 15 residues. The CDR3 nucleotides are TGCAGCGTTGAACTTCCCGGGGTCGCTTGGGATGGCTACACCTTC. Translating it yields CSVELPGVAWDGYTF.

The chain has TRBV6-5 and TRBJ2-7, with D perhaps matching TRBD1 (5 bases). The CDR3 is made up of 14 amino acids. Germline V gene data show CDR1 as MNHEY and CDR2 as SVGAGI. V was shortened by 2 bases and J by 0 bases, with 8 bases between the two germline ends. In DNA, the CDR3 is TGTGCCAGCAGTTACGACCAGGGCTCCTACGAGCAGTACTTC. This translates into CASSYDQGSYEQYF.

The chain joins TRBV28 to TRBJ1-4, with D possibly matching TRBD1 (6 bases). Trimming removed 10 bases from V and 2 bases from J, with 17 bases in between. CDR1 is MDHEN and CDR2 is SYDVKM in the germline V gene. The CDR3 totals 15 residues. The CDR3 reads CAIYPAGGTNEKLFF. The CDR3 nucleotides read TGTGCCATCTATCCGGCGGGGGGCACTAATGAAAAACTGTTTTTT.

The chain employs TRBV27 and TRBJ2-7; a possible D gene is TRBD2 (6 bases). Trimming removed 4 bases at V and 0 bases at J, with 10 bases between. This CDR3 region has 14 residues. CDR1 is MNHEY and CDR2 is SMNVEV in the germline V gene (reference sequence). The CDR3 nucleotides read TGTGCCAGCAGTTGGGGGACTCGCTCCTACGAGCAGTACTTC. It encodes CASSWGTRSYEQYF.

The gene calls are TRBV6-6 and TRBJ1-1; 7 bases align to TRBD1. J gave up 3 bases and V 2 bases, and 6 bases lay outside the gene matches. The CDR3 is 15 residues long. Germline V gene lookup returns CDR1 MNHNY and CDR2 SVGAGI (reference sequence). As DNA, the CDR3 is TGTGCCAGCAGTTACCCGACAGGGTCTTACACTGAAGCTTTCTTT. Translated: CASSYPTGSYTEAFF.

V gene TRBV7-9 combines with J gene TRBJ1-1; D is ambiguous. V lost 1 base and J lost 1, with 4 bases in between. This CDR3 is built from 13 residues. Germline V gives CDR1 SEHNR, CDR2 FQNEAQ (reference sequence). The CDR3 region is CASSLGRNTEAFF. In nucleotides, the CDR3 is TGTGCCAGCAGCTTAGGTCGGAACACTGAAGCTTTCTTT.

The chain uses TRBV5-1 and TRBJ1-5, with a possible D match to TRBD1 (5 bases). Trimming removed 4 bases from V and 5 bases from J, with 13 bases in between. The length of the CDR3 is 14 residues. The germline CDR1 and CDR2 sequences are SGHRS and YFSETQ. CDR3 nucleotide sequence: TGCGCCAGCAGCGGGGGGGACCCTGATCAGCCCCAGCATTTT. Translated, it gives CASSGGDPDQPQHF.

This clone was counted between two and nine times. The CDR3 loop is CASSLDPGVGANVLTF. Written as DNA, the CDR3 is TGTGCCAGCAGCTTAGACCCAGGGGTCGGGGCCAACGTCCTGACTTTC. The chain employs TRBV11-2 and TRBJ2-6; TRBD1 might be the D (6 bases). From germline, CDR1 is SGHAT and CDR2 FQNNGV. This CDR3 is 16 amino acids long. V was cut by 0 bases and J by 4 bases, with 10 bases left in between.

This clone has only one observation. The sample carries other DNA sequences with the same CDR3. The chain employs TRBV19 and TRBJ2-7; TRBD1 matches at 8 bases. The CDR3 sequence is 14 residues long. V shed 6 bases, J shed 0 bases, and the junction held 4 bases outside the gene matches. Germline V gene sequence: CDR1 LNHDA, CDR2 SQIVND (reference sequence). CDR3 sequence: CASSPTGGSYEQYF. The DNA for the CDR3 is TGTGCCAGTAGCCCCACAGGGGGCTCCTACGAGCAGTACTTC.

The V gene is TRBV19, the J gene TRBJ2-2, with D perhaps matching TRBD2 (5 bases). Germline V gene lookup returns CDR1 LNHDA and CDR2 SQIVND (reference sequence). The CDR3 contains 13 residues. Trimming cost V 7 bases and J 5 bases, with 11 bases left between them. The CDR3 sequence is CASNFGGTGELFF. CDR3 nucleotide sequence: TGTGCCAGTAATTTCGGCGGGACCGGGGAGCTGTTTTTT. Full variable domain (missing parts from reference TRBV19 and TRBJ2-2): DGGITQSPKYLFRKEGQNVTLSCEQNLNHDAMYWYRQDPGQGLRLIYYSQIVNDFQKGDIAEGYSVSREKKESFPLTVTSAQKNPTAFYLCASNFGGTGELFFGEGSRLTVL.

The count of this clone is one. The CDR3 coding sequence is TGTGCCAGCAGCTTGGGGACTCCCGGGGAGCTGTTTTTT. Translation: CASSLGTPGELFF. V gene TRBV5-4 combines with J gene TRBJ2-2; tentatively, D is TRBD2 (5 bases). The V end lost 0 bases, the J end lost 6 bases, and 6 bases lay between the germline ends. The V gene's germline CDR1 is SGHNT and CDR2 YYREEE (reference sequence). The length of the CDR3 is 13 residues.

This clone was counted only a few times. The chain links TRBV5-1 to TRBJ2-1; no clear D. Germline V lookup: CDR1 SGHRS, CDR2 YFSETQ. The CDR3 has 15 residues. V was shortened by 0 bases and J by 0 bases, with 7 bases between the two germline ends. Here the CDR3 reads CASSLDSTSYNEQFF. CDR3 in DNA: TGCGCCAGCAGCTTGGACAGCACCTCCTACAATGAGCAGTTCTTC.

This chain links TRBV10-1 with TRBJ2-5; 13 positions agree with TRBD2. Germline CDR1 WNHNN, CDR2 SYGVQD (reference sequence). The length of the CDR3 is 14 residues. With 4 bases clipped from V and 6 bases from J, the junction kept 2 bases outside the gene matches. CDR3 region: CASSAGTSGKTQYF. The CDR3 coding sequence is TGCGCCAGCAGTGCAGGGACTAGCGGGAAGACCCAGTACTTC.

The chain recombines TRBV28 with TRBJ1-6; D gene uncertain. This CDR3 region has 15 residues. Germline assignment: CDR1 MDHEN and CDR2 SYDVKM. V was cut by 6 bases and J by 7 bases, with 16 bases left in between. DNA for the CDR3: TGTGCCAGCAGCCCCCCCTTTGGAGAGAATTCACCCCTCCACTTT. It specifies CASSPPFGENSPLHF.

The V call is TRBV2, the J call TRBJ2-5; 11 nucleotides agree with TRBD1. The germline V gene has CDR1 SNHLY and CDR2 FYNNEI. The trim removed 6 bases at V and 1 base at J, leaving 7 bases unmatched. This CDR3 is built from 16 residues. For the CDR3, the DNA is TGTGCCAGCAGCAGGGACAGGGGGGGAGGCCAAGAGACCCAGTACTTC. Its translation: CASSRDRGGGQETQYF.